These 5 T cell receptor beta chains were sequenced from one sample in a study of identifying expanded T cells in peripheral blood. The assay was immunoSEQ multiplex PCR, and TCRdb's table has in-frame clones only and misses some. In the table there are 85,000 to 100,000 clones, approximately 90% of which are singletons. What was sequenced was blood. The source of these receptors is a person between 18 and 69 years old in good health.

Worth noting for this clone: This CDR3 is also generated by other DNA sequences in the sample. The chain combines TRBV19 with TRBJ2-7; D might be TRBD1 (5 bases). The ends were cut back, 6 bases at V and 4 bases at J, with 13 bases in the middle. There are 13 residues in the CDR3. Germline CDR1 is LNHDA and CDR2 is SQIVND (reference sequence). The CDR3 is CASSHRRGYEQYF. The CDR3 DNA follows: TGTGCCAGTAGCCACAGGAGAGGTTACGAGCAGTACTTC.

In nucleotides, the CDR3 is TGTGCCAGCAGCGCCGGGGGGACATCCAGTGAAAAACTGTTTTTT. This translates into CASSAGGTSSEKLFF. This chain joins TRBV9 and TRBJ1-4; D is perhaps TRBD1 (6 bases). The germline V gene encodes CDR1 SGDLS and CDR2 YYNGEE. This CDR3 region has 15 residues. Trimming pared 3 bases from V and 7 bases from J, leaving 16 bases between.

This chain uses TRBV19 with TRBJ2-7; 7 positions match TRBD1. CDR1 is LNHDA and CDR2 is SQIVND in the germline V gene (reference sequence). This CDR3 comprises 14 residues. Germline trimming cut 6 bases from V and 6 bases from J; bases unmatched to any gene: 11. The CDR3 loop reads CASSTRGRGREQYF. DNA for the CDR3: TGTGCCAGTAGCACTAGGGGGCGCGGACGCGAGCAGTACTTC.

CDR3 sequence reads: CASSAGGSSYGYTF. The CDR3 DNA reads TGTGCCAGTAGTGCAGGGGGTAGCAGCTATGGCTACACCTTC. The chain couples TRBV19 to TRBJ1-2, with 7 nucleotides matching TRBD1. Trimming at V came to 5 bases and at J to 4 bases, leaving 7 bases not matched to a gene. CDR3 length equals 14 residues. Germline CDR1 is LNHDA and CDR2 is SQIVND (reference sequence).

The rearrangement uses TRBV2 and TRBJ2-7; 7 bases match TRBD1. Trimming cost V 0 bases and J 3 bases; bases outside gene matches: 5. The CDR3 is 15 amino acids. Per germline, CDR1 SNHLY and CDR2 FYNNEI. As DNA, the CDR3 is TGTGCCAGCAGTGAAGCAACAGGGGCAGGCTACGAGCAGTACTTC. Protein product: CASSEATGAGYEQYF.